These T cell receptor beta chains were read from a single sample in a study of blood T cell repertoires in COVID-19. The data were produced by immunoSEQ multiplex PCR, yet TCRdb's version contains in-frame clones alone and is incomplete. The sample has fewer than 300,000 clones; about four fifths are singletons. Sequencing used peripheral blood. These TCRs come from a woman between 18 and 30 years old with acute or convalescent COVID-19. Both conserved end residues are part of each CDR3. D genes are given only for firm matches. Clone sizes are given selectively: once, few, many, or a class where the clone is expanded.

CDR3 length	D gene	V gene	J gene	clone size	CDR3 protein	CDR3 DNA
16	TRBD2	TRBV18	TRBJ2-1	-	CASSPVLTGLAYEQFF	TGTGCCAGCTCACCGGTACTTACCGGACTAGCCTATGAGCAGTTCTTC
15	TRBD2	TRBV30	TRBJ2-2	once	CAWSRLAGATGELFF	TGTGCCTGGAGTCGTTTGGCGGGAGCAACCGGGGAGCTGTTTTTT
14	TRBD1	TRBV7-9	TRBJ1-2	few	CASSPEGQTYGYTF	TGTGCCAGCAGCCCAGAGGGACAGACCTATGGCTACACCTTC
15	-	TRBV19	TRBJ2-2	-	CASSHLGGNTGELFF	TGTGCCAGTAGTCATCTTGGCGGTAACACCGGGGAGCTGTTTTTT
13	-	TRBV7-9	TRBJ1-4	-	CASSLGRGEKLFF	TGTGCCAGCAGCTTAGGAAGGGGTGAAAAACTGTTTTTT
15	-	TRBV28	TRBJ2-1	-	CASSFPGSTYNEQFF	TGTGCCAGCAGTTTTCCGGGGTCCACCTACAATGAGCAGTTCTTC
13	-	TRBV7-2	TRBJ1-1	-	CASSLVGWTEAFF	TGTGCCAGCAGCTTAGTGGGCTGGACTGAAGCTTTCTTT
14	-	TRBV6-6	TRBJ1-3	-	CASRLGASGNTIYF	TGTGCCAGCCGTCTAGGGGCTTCCGGAAACACCATATATTTT
15	-	TRBV7-3	TRBJ2-1	-	CASSGGFSSYNEQFF	TGTGCCAGCAGCGGGGGGTTCAGCTCCTACAATGAGCAGTTCTTC
14	-	TRBV5-1	TRBJ2-1	few	CASSPLESRDEQFF	TGCGCCAGCAGCCCCTTAGAGTCGCGCGATGAGCAGTTCTTC
15	-	TRBV7-2	TRBJ1-2	-	CASSLGQAPNYGYTF	TGTGCCAGCAGCTTAGGACAGGCCCCCAACTATGGCTACACCTTC
13	TRBD1	TRBV7-3	TRBJ2-4	few	CASSPRQGNIQYF	TGTGCCAGCAGCCCGAGACAGGGGAACATTCAGTACTTC
16	TRBD2	TRBV5-3	TRBJ2-3	many	CARSLRASGSRNTQYF	TGTGCCAGAAGCTTGAGGGCTAGCGGGAGTCGGAATACGCAGTATTTT
14	-	TRBV7-3	TRBJ2-3	-	CASSWGQGRDTQYF	TGTGCCAGCAGCTGGGGGCAGGGGAGAGATACGCAGTATTTT
14	-	TRBV6-5	TRBJ1-4	-	CASRRQGTHEKLFF	TGTGCCAGCAGGCGTCAGGGTACCCATGAAAAACTGTTTTTT
16	-	TRBV4-3	TRBJ2-1	once	CASSQDPGQPYNEQFF	TGCGCCAGCAGCCAAGATCCGGGACAACCTTACAATGAGCAGTTCTTC
14	TRBD2	TRBV27	TRBJ2-1	-	CASTTRTRANEQFF	TGTGCCAGCACCACCAGGACTAGGGCCAATGAGCAGTTCTTC
14	-	TRBV18	TRBJ1-2	few	CASSPEVVGYGYTF	TGTGCCAGCTCACCAGAGGTTGTAGGCTATGGCTACACCTTC
15	TRBD2	TRBV7-2	TRBJ2-7	-	CASSPRRTSGYEQYF	TGTGCCAGCAGCCCCCGAAGGACTAGCGGGTACGAGCAGTACTTC
14	TRBD1	TRBV5-1	TRBJ2-7	-	CASSWGQGSYEQYF	TGCGCCAGCAGCTGGGGACAGGGTTCTTACGAGCAGTACTTC
15	-	TRBV4-3	TRBJ2-7	-	CASSQDSGVAYEQYF	TGCGCCAGCAGCCAAGATTCGGGAGTGGCGTACGAGCAGTACTTC
16	TRBD2	TRBV6-5	TRBJ2-5	few	CASSYQGGRARETQYF	TGTGCCAGCAGTTATCAGGGCGGGAGGGCCCGTGAGACCCAGTACTTC
18	TRBD2	TRBV15	TRBJ2-3	few	CATSRKQLAGGFTDTQYF	TGTGCCACCAGCAGAAAACAACTAGCGGGAGGATTCACAGATACGCAGTATTTT
13	-	TRBV5-4	TRBJ2-1	once	CASSPDYHGEQFF	TGTGCCAGCAGCCCGGACTACCACGGTGAGCAGTTCTTC
15	TRBD1	TRBV18	TRBJ2-5	-	CASSQEGTVKETQYF	TGTGCCAGCTCACAGGAAGGGACAGTTAAAGAGACCCAGTACTTC